This T cell receptor (beta chain) was captured by sequencing in a study of blood T cell repertoires in COVID-19 (dated by TCRdb to 2020 to 2022). In the study overall: Collaborator samples came from the United States, Italy and Spain and covered acute and convalescent phases of COVID-19. The repertoires were made available in a free public database intended to serve as a resource for research on the immune response to SARS-CoV-2. Subjects who had been exposed to COVID-19, were actively infected with it, or had recovered from it provided the deeply sampled blood TCRbeta repertoires that made up the dataset. Samples came from the ongoing ImmuneRACE study (first 160 participants) plus 1,254 subjects from 6 global collaborators. Where available, HLA class I and class II types were obtained from metadata supplied by the sample provider rather than from assay-based typing. Nearly every sample came with metadata listing a de-identified subject ID, COVID-19 status, age in years and sex. The prospective study material was composed of cDNA or gDNA derived from T cells, B-cell-depleted T cells, or PBMCs. The paper as a whole reports these results and caveats: How much clinical and demographic metadata was included differed by source and by participant, and the metadata was provided uncurated.

TCRbeta CDR3 regions were amplified from genomic DNA using the immunoSEQ Assay, a bias-controlled multiplex PCR. In the authors' own workflow: The number of nucleated cells in each sample was estimated from the amplification of reference gene primers within the assay. Sequence reads were collapsed and filtered to measure the absolute abundance of every unique TCRbeta CDR3 rearrangement. For each sample, productive Simpson clonality was calculated by taking the square root of Simpson's diversity index across productive rearrangements. The immuneACCESS repertoire file appears here via TCRdb, limited to in-frame rearrangements. These files lack a portion of the clones; in checked studies, under half of the deficit traces to unresolved V genes, and the cause of the others is not known. That table is the source of V, J and clone size, and D and trimming were worked out from the DNA. The sample table lists approximately 81,000 clones, roughly 90% of them with a count of one. The top ten clones comprise 12% of the sample.

From the cysteine up to the phenylalanine, the CDR3 has a length of 17 residues. Only the CDR3 DNA is retained, 51 bases long and in frame from the first base. The germline V gene gives CDR1 as MGHRA and CDR2 as YSYEKL. Germline trimming amounts to 0 bases on V and 4 bases on J, with 6 as the count of junction bases outside the gene matches. Comments on this clone: There is no known antigen for this receptor. There are no base qualities to consult, and no much larger clone falls within one base.

Collaborating institutions collected whole blood in K2EDTA tubes following their own protocols. For TCRbeta analysis, collaborators shipped samples as frozen whole blood, isolated PBMCs, or DNA extracted from either of those sample types. This receptor was obtained from a man between 65 and 85 years old with active or convalescent COVID-19. In this chain, TRBV4-1 is recombined with TRBJ2-3; 11 nucleotides in the junction match TRBD2. The specimen sequenced was peripheral blood. The DNA sequence is given as TGCGCCAGCAGCCAAGATGGTAGCGGGGGGGCTGCAGATACGCAGTATTTT. Translated, this is CASSQDGSGGAADTQYF.